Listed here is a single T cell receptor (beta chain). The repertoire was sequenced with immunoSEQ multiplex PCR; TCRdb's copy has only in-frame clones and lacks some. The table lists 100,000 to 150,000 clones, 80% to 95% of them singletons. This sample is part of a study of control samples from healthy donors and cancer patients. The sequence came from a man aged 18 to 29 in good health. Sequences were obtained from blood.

The CDR3 sequence: CSAREKTFF. CDR3 nucleotide sequence: TGCAGTGCTAGGGAAAAAACTTTCTTT. The rearrangement uses TRBV20-1 and TRBJ1-1; no reliable D call. The CDR3 loop spans 9 amino acids. CDR1 and CDR2 (germline): DFQATT, SNEGSKA (reference sequence). The ends were cut back, 3 bases at V and 12 bases at J, with 8 bases in the middle.